This T cell receptor (beta chain) was identified in a study of T cells after yellow fever vaccination. The TCR cDNA carried a universal primer site and UMIs from 5'RACE template switching. Each CDR3 protein gets one entry after TCRdb re-called the 5' RACE reads with MiXCR. The sample lists about 400,000 distinct CDR3 sequences; 6.2% were seen once. Whole-study findings and limits: Most primary-vaccination clones recurred post-booster (around 97% CD4, over 70% CD8).

To note about this clonotype: Its antigen remains unidentified.

The ends were cut back, 3 bases at V and 7 bases at J, with 15 bases in the middle. The CDR3 contains 14 residues. Germline-derived CDR1 and CDR2 are LGHDT and YNNKEL (reference sequence). This material consisted of PBMCs, taken 5 days after the yellow fever booster vaccination. The sequence was collected from a man aged 25-45 years who received the YFV17D yellow fever vaccine. This sequence joins TRBV3-1 and TRBJ1-2; D not certain. CDR3 sequence: CASSQNLGESGYTF. CDR3 nucleotide sequence: TGTGCCAGCAGCCAGAACCTCGGAGAGAGTGGCTACACCTTC.